One and the same sample provided the 29 T cell receptor beta chains below, sequenced in a study of blood T cell repertoires in COVID-19. Sequenced by immunoSEQ multiplex PCR; TCRdb stores in-frame clones only, minus some. The sample shows 200,000 to 250,000 clones, around four fifths of them seen only once. The sequencing input was peripheral blood. All receptors come from a woman aged 55-70 years with active or convalescent COVID-19.

This chain joins TRBV12-3 or TRBV12-4 and TRBJ2-5, with D possibly matching TRBD2 (5 bases). With 6 bases removed from V and 5 bases from J, the gap between germline ends came to 7 bases. The CDR3 consists of 11 residues. Written as DNA, the CDR3 is TGTGCCAGCAGCCCGGGGGAGACCCAGTACTTC. Amino acid sequence: CASSPGETQYF.

This chain connects TRBV6-5 to TRBJ1-2, with 7 bases lining up with TRBD1. The CDR3 sequence is 13 residues long. Per germline, CDR1 MNHEY and CDR2 SVGAGI. After removal of 6 bases from V and 4 bases from J, the junction contained 5 bases not matched to a gene. CDR3 sequence (DNA): TGTGCCAGCAGCCCCCGGGACAGCTATGGCTACACCTTC. Translated, it gives CASSPRDSYGYTF.

The V gene is TRBV19, the J gene TRBJ1-1; 7 nucleotides line up with TRBD1. The J segment lost 1 base and the V segment lost 6 bases, leaving 5 bases of the junction unmatched. There are 14 residues in the CDR3. Germline lookup yields CDR1 LNHDA and CDR2 SQIVND (reference sequence). The CDR3 DNA reads TGTGCCAGTAGGCGAGACAGGGAGAACACTGAAGCTTTCTTT. Amino acid sequence: CASRRDRENTEAFF. The full variable domain, rest sourced from reference TRBV19 and TRBJ1-1, is DGGITQSPKYLFRKEGQNVTLSCEQNLNHDAMYWYRQDPGQGLRLIYYSQIVNDFQKGDIAEGYSVSREKKESFPLTVTSAQKNPTAFYLCASRRDRENTEAFFGQGTRLTVV.

The V and J genes are TRBV10-3 and TRBJ2-7; 11 nucleotides match TRBD2. The ends lost 4 bases at V and 3 bases at J; junction bases unmatched: 5. Germline CDR1 ENHRY, CDR2 SYGVKD. The CDR3 spans 15 residues. CDR3: CAISGGTSGFYEQYF. The CDR3 DNA reads TGTGCCATCAGTGGGGGGACTAGCGGATTCTACGAGCAGTACTTC.

This chain uses TRBV27 with TRBJ1-2, with a weak D call TRBD1 (6 bases). Germline lookup yields CDR1 MNHEY and CDR2 SMNVEV (reference sequence). Between the trimmed V and J ends, which lost 6 bases and 5 bases, there was a span of 19 bases. This CDR3 comprises 15 residues. CDR3 region: CASRPRTDIWYGYTF. The DNA of the CDR3 is TGTGCCAGCAGACCTCGGACAGACATTTGGTATGGCTACACCTTC.

The genes are TRBV4-2 and TRBJ1-1; tentative D call: TRBD1 (6 bases). The CDR3 covers 13 residues. V lost 1 base and J lost 8, with 11 bases in between. Germline V gene lookup returns CDR1 LGHNA and CDR2 YNFKEQ. CDR3 in DNA: TGTGCCAGCAGCCAAGTGGAAGGACAGGAAGCTTTCTTT. It translates to CASSQVEGQEAFF.

The chain links TRBV6-5 to TRBJ1-2, with 8 bases fitting TRBD1. With 4 bases clipped from V and 4 bases from J, the junction kept 11 bases outside the gene matches. There are 16 residues in the CDR3. CDR1 and CDR2 from the germline V gene are MNHEY and SVGAGI. CDR3 protein: CASSSHRQGSFYGYTF. CDR3 DNA sequence: TGTGCCAGCAGTTCCCACAGACAGGGGTCCTTCTATGGCTACACCTTC.

This sequence joins TRBV2 and TRBJ1-6; 9 bases match TRBD1. The germline V gene has CDR1 SNHLY and CDR2 FYNNEI. V trimming: 9 bases; J trimming: 6 bases; junction bases outside the gene matches: 3. The CDR3 runs 13 residues. The chain's CDR3 is CASYRGPNSPLHF. DNA for the CDR3: TGTGCCAGTTACAGGGGGCCTAATTCACCCCTCCACTTT.

V gene TRBV5-6 combines with J gene TRBJ1-2; possibly TRBD1 for D (5 bases). The ends were cut back, 1 base at V and 8 bases at J, with 15 bases in the middle. Germline values: CDR1 SGHDT, CDR2 YYEEEE. This CDR3 is built from 14 residues. CDR3 sequence reads: CASSLWQDIYGYTF. DNA of the CDR3: TGTGCCAGCAGCTTGTGGCAGGACATTTACGGCTACACCTTC. The whole variable domain, filled in from reference TRBV5-6 and TRBJ1-2, reads DAGVTQSPTHLIKTRGQQVTLRCSPKSGHDTVSWYQQALGQGPQFIFQYYEEEERQRGNFPDRFSGHQFPNYSSELNVNALLLGDSALYLCASSLWQDIYGYTFGSGTRLTVV.

The chain employs TRBV28 and TRBJ2-3; the D gene is possibly TRBD2 (5 bases). Germline V gene sequence: CDR1 MDHEN, CDR2 SYDVKM. V shed 1 base and J shed 6 bases, with 11 bases lying between them. This CDR3 contains 14 residues. CDR3 in DNA: TGTGCCAGCAGTTTATCGGGGTTTATGGATACGCAGTATTTT. It codes for CASSLSGFMDTQYF.

As for this clone: Other DNA sequences in this sample translate to the same CDR3. This rearrangement joins TRBV12-3 or TRBV12-4 to TRBJ1-2, with D maybe TRBD1 (5 bases). Trimming pared 2 bases from V and 3 bases from J, leaving 7 bases between. The CDR3 covers 13 residues. The CDR3 here is CASSLRGDYGYTF. CDR3 nucleotide sequence: TGTGCCAGCAGTTTACGGGGGGACTATGGCTACACCTTC.

This clone was observed a handful of times. V usage is TRBV11-2 and J usage is TRBJ1-3; D perhaps matches TRBD1 (5 bases). The germline V gene has CDR1 SGHAT and CDR2 FQNNGV. The V end lost 5 bases, the J end lost 4 bases, and 24 bases lay between the germline ends. The CDR3 is 18 residues long. The CDR3 DNA reads TGTGCCAGCAGCCGGATCCTCGGACGCGACAGCACAGGAAACACCATATATTTT. Encoded protein: CASSRILGRDSTGNTIYF.

The gene calls are TRBV27 and TRBJ2-7, with 13 bases identical to TRBD2. This CDR3 is built from 18 residues. Germline CDR1 reads MNHEY; CDR2 reads SMNVEV (reference sequence). Trimming cost V 5 bases and J 4 bases; bases outside gene matches: 14. The CDR3 loop is CASSPGLAGRSGPYEQYF. The CDR3 DNA follows: TGTGCCAGCAGTCCGGGACTAGCGGGGCGGAGTGGGCCTTACGAGCAGTACTTC.

The rearrangement uses TRBV28 and TRBJ2-6; TRBD1 matches at 8 bases. The length of the CDR3 is 14 residues. CDR1 is MDHEN and CDR2 is SYDVKM in the germline V gene. The V gene end was trimmed by 10 bases and the J gene end by 4 bases; junction bases not matched to a gene: 6. DNA for the CDR3: TGTGCCACCCAGGGGGCTGGCGGGGCCAACGTCCTGACTTTC. It yields the protein CATQGAGGANVLTF.

The rearrangement uses TRBV5-5 and TRBJ2-2, with 10 bases identical to TRBD2. The V and J ends lost 0 bases and 6 bases, in that order; junction bases with no gene match: 5. The CDR3 runs to 16 residues. Per germline, CDR1 SGHKS and CDR2 YYEKEE (reference sequence). CDR3 amino acids: CASSLASGSFAGELFF. The CDR3 coding sequence is TGTGCCAGCAGCTTGGCTAGCGGGAGTTTCGCCGGGGAGCTGTTTTTT.

V usage is TRBV11-2 and J usage is TRBJ2-2, with TRBD2 matching over 12 bases. J gave up 4 bases and V 1 base, and 7 bases lay outside the gene matches. This CDR3 is 18 amino acids long. Germline CDR1 SGHAT, CDR2 FQNNGV. CDR3 residues: CASSLGLAGGPFTGELFF. The CDR3 DNA is TGTGCCAGCAGCTTAGGGCTAGCGGGGGGGCCTTTCACCGGGGAGCTGTTTTTT.

The chain employs TRBV2 and TRBJ2-3; perhaps TRBD2 as D (6 bases). The CDR3 covers 14 residues. CDR1 SNHLY and CDR2 FYNNEI come from the germline V gene. V lost 11 bases, J lost 6 bases, and 21 bases lay in between. In DNA, the CDR3 is TGTGCCTCCATTGGGGAGGTAGGAGCCGATACGCAGTATTTT. Translated: CASIGEVGADTQYF.

This clone has only one observation. The chain uses TRBV3-1 (or the pseudogene TRBV3-2) and TRBJ1-4; D is uncertain. Trimming stripped 2 bases from V and 7 bases from J, with 11 bases between. Germline assignment: CDR1 LGHDT and CDR2 YNNKEL (reference sequence). CDR3 length equals 14 residues. In DNA form, the CDR3 reads TGTGCCAGCAGCCAACAAGGACTCAGTGAAAAACTGTTTTTT. Translated: CASSQQGLSEKLFF.

The chain carries TRBV5-1 and TRBJ2-3; 9 bases are a match to TRBD2. Germline loops: CDR1 SGHRS, CDR2 YFSETQ. J gave up 2 bases and V 3 bases, and 4 bases lay outside the gene matches. This CDR3 comprises 15 residues. CDR3 protein: CASSSRGGLTDTQYF. In DNA, the CDR3 is TGCGCCAGCAGCTCGCGGGGGGGGCTCACAGATACGCAGTATTTT.

The chain employs TRBV2 and TRBJ1-2; 7 bases are shared with TRBD1. The ends lost 5 bases at V and 5 bases at J; junction bases unmatched: 5. CDR3 length: 13 residues. Per the germline V gene, CDR1 is SNHLY and CDR2 is FYNNEI. The CDR3 sequence: CASSSGTVYGYTF. As DNA, the CDR3 is TGTGCCAGCAGTTCCGGGACAGTTTATGGCTACACCTTC.

The CDR3: CASTKGSRGNSPLHF. The CDR3 DNA follows: TGTGCCAGCACAAAGGGGTCACGGGGGAATTCACCCCTCCACTTT. The chain joins TRBV5-6 to TRBJ1-6; perhaps TRBD1 as D (5 bases). The V gene lost 6 bases and the J gene lost 7 bases, with 17 bases spanning the gap. The CDR3 length is 15 residues. Germline V gene sequence: CDR1 SGHDT, CDR2 YYEEEE.

This clone has only a few counts. The chain is built from TRBV18 and TRBJ1-6, with D uncertain. CDR1 is KGHSH, CDR2 LQKENI, per germline. This CDR3 contains 17 residues. Trimming shortened V by 2 bases and J by 0 bases, and 11 bases separated the two germline ends. The CDR3: CASSPGGVSSYNSPLHF. As DNA, the CDR3 is TGTGCCAGCTCACCAGGCGGGGTTAGCTCCTATAATTCACCCCTCCACTTT. The whole variable domain, filled in from reference TRBV18 and TRBJ1-6, reads NAGVMQNPRHLVRRRGQEARLRCSPMKGHSHVYWYRQLPEEGLKFMVYLQKENIIDESGMPKERFSAEFPKEGPSILRIQQVVRGDSAAYFCASSPGGVSSYNSPLHFGNGTRLTVT.

The genes are TRBV4-1 and TRBJ1-1, with 7 bases fitting TRBD1. V shed 3 bases and J 4 bases; nucleotides not matched to a gene: 11. Germline loops: CDR1 MGHRA, CDR2 YSYEKL. The CDR3 runs 16 residues. The CDR3 bases are TGCGCCAGCAGCCAGAACCCCGGGACAGCCAGCACTGAAGCTTTCTTT. Protein sequence: CASSQNPGTASTEAFF.

The chain employs TRBV6-5 and TRBJ2-5, with 10 positions matching TRBD2. The germline CDR1 and CDR2 sequences are MNHEY and SVGAGI. V lost 6 bases, J lost 1 base, and 2 bases stayed unmatched. CDR3 length: 14 amino acids. Here the CDR3 DNA reads TGTGCCAGCAGGGCTAGCGGGAGCCAAGAGACCCAGTACTTC. It yields the protein CASRASGSQETQYF.

This clone came up once. The chain links TRBV15 to TRBJ1-5, with D hard to call. CDR1 is LNHNV, CDR2 YYDKDF, per germline (reference sequence). Deletions cut 1 base from V and 5 bases from J, with 15 bases between. The CDR3 loop spans 16 amino acids. The CDR3 here is CATSRAPPGTYQPQHF. The DNA of the CDR3 is TGTGCCACCAGCAGAGCACCACCGGGAACTTATCAGCCCCAGCATTTT.

In this sample, this clone turned up once. The V gene is TRBV20-1, the J gene TRBJ1-1; D call uncertain. The CDR3 contains 11 residues. Germline V gene data show CDR1 as DFQATT and CDR2 as SNEGSKA (reference sequence). V gave up 3 bases and J gave up 7 bases, with 9 bases separating them. The CDR3 bases are TGCAGTGCTAGCTGGCAGGTTGAAGCTTTCTTT. It is translated as CSASWQVEAFF.

The chain has TRBV2 and TRBJ2-2; a weak D match, TRBD2 (6 bases). V gave up 7 bases and J gave up 6 bases, with 12 bases separating them. CDR3 length: 13 residues. The germline gives CDR1 SNHLY, CDR2 FYNNEI. The CDR3 bases are TGTGCCAGCACCCAACTAGCCCCCGGGGAGCTGTTTTTT. This gives the protein CASTQLAPGELFF.

The chain has TRBV20-1 and TRBJ1-2; the D is unclear. Trimming shortened V by 2 bases and J by 6 bases, and 7 bases separated the two germline ends. This CDR3 has 11 residues. Germline V gene data show CDR1 as DFQATT and CDR2 as SNEGSKA (reference sequence). This chain's CDR3 is CSARRSDGYTF. The CDR3 DNA reads TGCAGTGCTAGACGGTCCGATGGCTACACCTTC.

This clone came up a few times. This chain connects TRBV6-5 to TRBJ1-1; 9 bases fit TRBD1. CDR1 is MNHEY and CDR2 is SVGAGI in the germline V gene. V lost 5 bases and J lost 0; bases outside the gene matches: 4. This CDR3 is 15 amino acids long. The CDR3 loop is CASSPRDRVNTEAFF. The CDR3 DNA reads TGTGCCAGCAGTCCCCGGGACAGGGTGAACACTGAAGCTTTCTTT.